The 14 T cell receptor beta chains presented below share a single source sample, sequenced in a study of T cells after yellow fever vaccination. A single record per CDR3 protein comes from TCRdb applying MiXCR to the 5' RACE reads. The sample lists about 330,000 distinct CDR3 sequences, about 8.3% seen once, with 17% in the top ten. Here the sequenced sample was PBMCs, taken more than 35 days after the first yellow fever vaccination. Source of these receptors: a man aged 18-30 years who received the YFV17D yellow fever vaccine.

This clonotype was observed at least ten times. This sequence joins TRBV12-3 or TRBV12-4 and TRBJ2-1, with TRBD1 identical over 9 bases. V was pared by 5 bases and J by 4 bases, with 6 bases of the junction left unmatched. CDR3 length: 15 residues. The CDR3 DNA is TGTGCCAGCAGTCCCGGACAGGGGAATTACAATGAGCAGTTCTTC. It specifies CASSPGQGNYNEQFF.

The chain is built from TRBV13 and TRBJ1-2; D remains unclear. Germline CDR1 and CDR2: PRHDT and FYEKMQ (reference sequence). The CDR3 totals 14 residues. V lost 2 bases and J 6 bases, leaving 13 bases between the germline ends. As DNA, the CDR3 is TGTGCCAGCAGCTTAAGGACGTTTTCAAATGGCTACACCTTC. Amino acid sequence: CASSLRTFSNGYTF.

The chain links TRBV18 to TRBJ2-6; 7 nucleotides line up with TRBD2. V lost 4 bases and J lost 0; bases outside the gene matches: 3. Per the germline V gene, CDR1 is KGHSH and CDR2 is LQKENI. This CDR3 is 16 amino acids long. The CDR3 loop reads CASSRRGNSGANVLTF. In nucleotides, the CDR3 is TGTGCCAGCTCACGGCGGGGGAACTCTGGGGCCAACGTCCTGACTTTC.

This chain links TRBV7-2 with TRBJ1-2; TRBD1 is a possible D gene (5 bases). This CDR3 spans 15 amino acids. The V and J ends lost 1 base and 4 bases respectively, with 13 bases between them. Germline CDR1 reads SGHTA; CDR2 reads FQGNSA. CDR3 region: CASSLGGRTPYGYTF. The CDR3 DNA is TGTGCCAGCAGCTTAGGGGGCCGAACCCCCTATGGCTACACCTTC. Drawing the rest from reference TRBV7-2 and TRBJ1-2, the complete variable domain is GAGVSQSPSNKVTEKGKDVELRCDPISGHTALYWYRQSLGQGLEFLIYFQGNSAPDKSGLPSDRFSAERTGGSVSTLTIQRTQQEDSAVYLCASSLGGRTPYGYTFGSGTRLTVV.

The chain couples TRBV20-1 to TRBJ1-5, with D possibly being TRBD1 (5 bases). Between the trimmed V and J ends, which lost 3 bases and 4 bases, there was a span of 19 bases. This CDR3 is built from 16 residues. Germline V gene lookup returns CDR1 DFQATT and CDR2 SNEGSKA (reference sequence). The CDR3 DNA reads TGCAGTGCTAGCCGCGAAGGGGCGAAAGAAAATCAGCCCCAGCATTTT. It is translated as CSASREGAKENQPQHF.

The chain uses TRBV5-5 and TRBJ2-7; D possibly corresponds to TRBD1 (6 bases). Germline V CDR1 and CDR2: SGHKS, YYEKEE (reference sequence). The length of the CDR3 is 16 residues. V was clipped by 4 bases and J by 8 bases, with 25 bases between them. CDR3 residues: CASSQEFYRDGVKQYF. The CDR3 bases are TGTGCCAGCAGCCAGGAATTTTACAGGGACGGTGTGAAGCAGTACTTC.

CDR3 DNA: TGTGCCAGCGGCCCCGGGACAGTAGGTGCAGATACGCAGTATTTT. It yields the protein CASGPGTVGADTQYF. The gene calls are TRBV7-8 and TRBJ2-3, with 7 bases identical to TRBD1. In germline, CDR1 is SGHVS, CDR2 FQNEAQ. The V and J ends lost 8 bases and 4 bases, in that order; junction bases with no gene match: 12. This CDR3 has 15 amino acids.

This clonotype was detected a few times. This chain joins TRBV7-8 and TRBJ2-7; a weak D match, TRBD1 (5 bases). CDR1 and CDR2 (germline): SGHVS, FQNEAQ. The CDR3 extends over 17 amino acids. The V and J ends lost 1 base and 1 base respectively, with 17 bases between them. As DNA, the CDR3 is TGTGCCAGCAGCTTAGGGGTGGCAGGGAACCCTTCCTACGAGCAGTACTTC. It translates to CASSLGVAGNPSYEQYF.

J is TRBJ1-2 and V is TRBV29-1; 9 positions match TRBD1. Germline V gene lookup returns CDR1 SQVTM and CDR2 ANQGSEA. J was trimmed by 3 bases and V by 3 bases; bases with no gene match: 8. This CDR3 has 15 residues. The CDR3 bases are TGCAGCGTTGAGGGGGACAGGGAAGGGTACTATGGCTACACCTTC. Amino acids: CSVEGDREGYYGYTF.

This clonotype was seen more than once but under ten times. The chain carries TRBV9 and TRBJ1-4; perhaps TRBD1 as D (5 bases). Germline CDR1 reads SGDLS; CDR2 reads YYNGEE. This CDR3 comprises 16 residues. V dropped 0 bases and J dropped 7 bases, with 16 bases sitting between them. This CDR3 is CASSVDGAGVGEKLFF. The CDR3 bases are TGTGCCAGCAGCGTAGATGGGGCCGGGGTTGGTGAAAAACTGTTTTTT. The full variable domain, in which reference TRBV9 and TRBJ1-4 provide the parts outside the CDR3, is DSGVTQTPKHLITATGQRVTLRCSPRSGDLSVYWYQQSLDQGLQFLIQYYNGEERAKGNILERFSAQQFPDLHSELNLSSLELGDSALYFCASSVDGAGVGEKLFFGSGTQLSVL.

This chain joins TRBV9 and TRBJ1-3; D is uncertain. The CDR3 covers 13 residues. The V gene lost 0 bases and the J gene lost 2 bases, with 3 bases spanning the gap. CDR1 and CDR2 (germline): SGDLS, YYNGEE. The CDR3 nucleotides read TGTGCCAGCAGCGTAGTTCCTGGAAACACCATATATTTT. Translating it yields CASSVVPGNTIYF.

This clonotype turned up a few times. The chain is built from TRBV20-1 and TRBJ2-7; 7 bases align to TRBD2. The CDR3 loop spans 15 amino acids. The trim removed 4 bases at V and 0 bases at J, leaving 9 bases unmatched. Germline V gene sequence: CDR1 DFQATT, CDR2 SNEGSKA (reference sequence). This CDR3 reads CSAMDPSGDSYEQYV. CDR3 DNA sequence: TGCAGTGCTATGGATCCAAGCGGGGACTCCTACGAGCAGTACGTC.

This clonotype has just a few counts. This chain links TRBV6-2 or TRBV6-3 with TRBJ1-1; no reliable D call. Germline CDR1 is MNHEY and CDR2 is SVGEGT. CDR3 length equals 13 residues. V was cut by 4 bases and J by 1 base, with 7 bases left in between. CDR3 sequence: CASSFMGNTEAFF. The CDR3 region has the DNA TGTGCCAGCAGTTTCATGGGGAACACTGAAGCTTTCTTT.

This clonotype was found a few times. The V call is TRBV11-2, the J call TRBJ2-1; 8 nucleotides align to TRBD2. Germline CDR1 SGHAT, CDR2 FQNNGV. V lost 2 bases to trimming and J lost 0 bases; unmatched junction nucleotides: 3. CDR3 size: 16 residues. CDR3 bases: TGTGCCAGCAGCTTAAGGAGCGGGAGCTCCTACAATGAGCAGTTCTTC. This translates into CASSLRSGSSYNEQFF.